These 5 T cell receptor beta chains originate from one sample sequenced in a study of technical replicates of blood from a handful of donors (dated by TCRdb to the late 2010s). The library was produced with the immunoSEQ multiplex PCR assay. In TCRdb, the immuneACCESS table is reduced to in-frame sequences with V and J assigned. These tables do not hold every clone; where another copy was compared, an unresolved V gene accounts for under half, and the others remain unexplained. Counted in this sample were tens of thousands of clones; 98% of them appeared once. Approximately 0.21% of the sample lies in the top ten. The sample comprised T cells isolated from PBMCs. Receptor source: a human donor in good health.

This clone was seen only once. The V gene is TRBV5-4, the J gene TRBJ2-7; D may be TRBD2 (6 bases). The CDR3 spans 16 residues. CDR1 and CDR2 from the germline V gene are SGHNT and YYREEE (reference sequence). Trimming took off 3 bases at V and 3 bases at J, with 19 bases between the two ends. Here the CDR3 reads CASSWGSGHSNYEQYF. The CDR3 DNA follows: TGTGCCAGCAGCTGGGGAAGCGGGCACTCAAACTACGAGCAGTACTTC.

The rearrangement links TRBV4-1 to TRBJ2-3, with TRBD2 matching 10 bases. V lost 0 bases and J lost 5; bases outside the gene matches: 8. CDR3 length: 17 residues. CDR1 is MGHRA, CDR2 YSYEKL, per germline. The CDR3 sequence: CASSQEQAGGPGDTQYF. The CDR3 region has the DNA TGCGCCAGCAGCCAAGAACAAGCGGGAGGGCCGGGAGATACGCAGTATTTT.

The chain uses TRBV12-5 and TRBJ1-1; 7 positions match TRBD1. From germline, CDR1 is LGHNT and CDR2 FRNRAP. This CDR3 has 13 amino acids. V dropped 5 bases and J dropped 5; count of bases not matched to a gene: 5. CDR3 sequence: CASGRTGVTEAFF. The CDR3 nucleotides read TGTGCTAGTGGTAGGACAGGCGTGACTGAAGCTTTCTTT.

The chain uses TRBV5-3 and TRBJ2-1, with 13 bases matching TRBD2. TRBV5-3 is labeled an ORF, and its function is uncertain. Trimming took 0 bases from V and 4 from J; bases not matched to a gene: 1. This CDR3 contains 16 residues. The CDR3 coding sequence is TGTGCCAGAAGCTTGGCGACTAGCGGGAGGTACAATGAGCAGTTCTTC. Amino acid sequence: CARSLATSGRYNEQFF.

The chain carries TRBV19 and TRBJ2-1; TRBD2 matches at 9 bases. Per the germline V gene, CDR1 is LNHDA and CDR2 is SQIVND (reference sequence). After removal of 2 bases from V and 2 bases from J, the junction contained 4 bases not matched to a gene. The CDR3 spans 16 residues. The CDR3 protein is CASSIWLAGTYNEQFF. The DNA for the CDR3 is TGTGCCAGTAGTATATGGCTAGCGGGGACCTACAATGAGCAGTTCTTC.